This T cell receptor (beta chain) was obtained from a study of glioma-infiltrating T cells after dendritic cell vaccination. Study-wide results and caveats: Higher TCR clonality did not directly relate to longer survival.

This clone was detected once. What it binds is unknown. J was trimmed by 2 bases and V by 4 bases; bases with no gene match: 7. The CDR3 contains 15 residues. CDR1 is MNHNS and CDR2 is SASEGT in the germline V gene. TCRdb keeps only in-frame clones here, not all; method: immunoSEQ multiplex PCR. The sample lists under 70,000 clones; approximately 85% were seen once. All glioblastoma patients lacked an isocitrate dehydrogenase mutation. The source material was blood, sampled before dendritic cell vaccination. The receptor comes from a human donor with glioblastoma. This rearrangement joins TRBV6-1 to TRBJ2-7, with 8 bases aligning to TRBD1. The CDR3, as DNA: TGTGCCAGCAGTGGCTCCTGGACAGGGACCTACGAGCAGTACTTC. Translating it yields CASSGSWTGTYEQYF.